This T cell receptor beta chain came from a study of T cells in Graves' hyperthyroidism and ophthalmopathy. The source material, RNA transcripts, was used to amplify TCR beta CDR3 regions. First-round RT-PCR of the TCR CDR3 relied on the HTBI primer set. TCRdb fed the multiplex PCR reads into MiXCR, producing one record per CDR3 protein. Of hundreds of thousands of distinct CDR3 sequences in the sample, about 20% were seen once. V lost 3 bases and J 7 bases, leaving 12 bases between the germline ends. Germline assignment: CDR1 LNHDA and CDR2 SQIVND (reference sequence). The CDR3 has 13 residues. The chain combines TRBV19 with TRBJ1-1; possible D gene TRBD1, 5 bases. The receptor comes from a man in his thirties or forties with Graves' ophthalmopathy. The sample was blood. CDR3 sequence: CASSMLRAIEAFF. In DNA, the CDR3 is TGTGCCAGTAGTATGCTCAGGGCGATTGAAGCTTTCTTT.